This TCR beta chain was recovered during a study of T cell changes during pregnancy in multiple sclerosis. TCRdb keeps only in-frame clones here, not all; method: immunoSEQ multiplex PCR. The sample carries 30,000 to 35,000 clones, approximately 90% recorded once. The sequence derives from a female donor with multiple sclerosis, enrolled in a pregnancy study. This material consisted of CD8+ T cells from peripheral blood mononuclear cells, taken before pregnancy.

The CDR3 region has the DNA TGTGCCAGCAGCCAAGAGATAAGCGGGGGATACAATGAGCAGTTCTTC. It encodes CASSQEISGGYNEQFF. V and J are TRBV4-2 and TRBJ2-1; TRBD2 matches at 8 bases. CDR3 size: 16 residues. CDR1 LGHNA and CDR2 YNFKEQ come from the germline V gene. V was pared by 0 bases and J by 4 bases, with 5 bases of the junction left unmatched.